This is a list of T cell receptor beta chains from one sample in a study of T cell repertoires in cytomegalovirus infection. MiXCR, run by TCRdb on the reads, gives a single entry per CDR3 protein. The data show fewer than 850,000 distinct CDR3 sequences, 25% to 30% seen once. Their recognized antigens are unknown. Source: cultured CD8+ T cells from PBMCs, taken from culture after CMV antigen stimulation. The receptors here all came from a human donor in good health (CMV status not recorded). Some clones in this sample may be carry-over from other donors' samples. The CDR3 runs from the conserved cysteine through the conserved F or W. The D gene is left open where the match is weak. Clone size is shown for a subset of rows, as once, few, many or a class of expanded clone.

length	D	V	size	J	CDR3	DNA
16	.	TRBV16	.	TRBJ1-2	CASSQSKAGINYGYTF	TGTGCCAGCAGCCAATCCAAGGCAGGAATAAACTATGGCTACACCTTC
16	TRBD1	TRBV7-8	many	TRBJ2-3	CASSSRDRFFTDTQYF	TGTGCCAGCAGCTCCCGGGACAGGTTCTTCACAGATACGCAGTATTTT
15	.	TRBV19	few	TRBJ1-1	CASSMYPWGDPEAFF	TGTGCCAGTAGTATGTATCCTTGGGGGGATCCTGAAGCTTTCTTT
15	.	TRBV24-1	.	TRBJ2-1	CATSEGQGSYNEQFF	TGTGCCACCAGTGAAGGGCAGGGGTCCTACAATGAGCAGTTCTTC
14	TRBD1	TRBV27	.	TRBJ1-4	CASRTTGVSEKLFF	TGTGCCAGCAGGACGACAGGGGTTAGTGAAAAACTGTTTTTT
13	.	TRBV12-3/TRBV12-4	.	TRBJ1-2	CASSFGDNYGYTF	TGTGCCAGCAGTTTCGGCGACAACTATGGCTACACCTTC
14	TRBD1	TRBV18	.	TRBJ1-1	CASSRGRGQTEAFF	TGTGCCAGCTCCCGAGGGAGGGGGCAAACTGAAGCTTTCTTT
13	TRBD1	TRBV14	.	TRBJ2-3	CASSPTGVDTQYF	TGTGCCAGCAGCCCTACAGGGGTAGATACGCAGTATTTT
17	TRBD2	TRBV10-1	.	TRBJ2-1	CASSRASAGYSYNEQFF	TGCGCCAGCAGTCGCGCCTCAGCGGGGTACTCCTACAATGAGCAGTTCTTC
14	.	TRBV5-4	few	TRBJ2-3	CASRGRRVTDTQYF	TGTGCCAGCAGGGGGAGGAGGGTGACAGATACGCAGTATTTT
15	.	TRBV7-2	many	TRBJ2-3	CASGHGGDSTDTQYF	TGTGCCAGCGGCCATGGCGGGGACAGCACAGATACGCAGTATTTT
14	.	TRBV11-2	.	TRBJ2-1	CASSFFGGLDEQFF	TGTGCCAGCAGCTTTTTCGGGGGGCTGGATGAGCAGTTCTTC
14	TRBD2	TRBV28	.	TRBJ2-1	CASSFVTSDNEQFF	TGTGCCAGCAGTTTTGTTACTAGCGACAATGAGCAGTTCTTC
17	.	TRBV7-2	.	TRBJ1-1	CASSLTWVGTTNTEAFF	TGTGCCAGCAGCCTAACTTGGGTGGGGACCACTAACACTGAAGCTTTCTTT
16	TRBD1	TRBV11-2	few	TRBJ2-2	CASSYPDRDGSGELFF	TGTGCCAGCAGCTATCCTGACAGGGATGGGTCCGGGGAGCTGTTTTTT
15	.	TRBV7-8	few	TRBJ2-7	CASSPLVMPSREQYF	TGTGCCAGCAGCCCCCTGGTAATGCCTTCGCGCGAGCAGTACTTC
17	TRBD1	TRBV18	few	TRBJ2-7	CASSTGQGRGPSYEQYF	TGTGCCAGCTCAACAGGACAGGGGAGGGGACCTTCCTACGAGCAGTACTTC
15	.	TRBV7-6	.	TRBJ2-1	CASSLESTLSDEQFF	TGTGCCAGCAGCTTAGAGTCTACCCTATCGGATGAGCAGTTCTTC
15	TRBD2	TRBV6-1	.	TRBJ2-2	CASSLAGAPDGELFF	TGTGCCAGCAGTCTAGCGGGGGCCCCAGACGGGGAGCTGTTTTTT
16	TRBD1	TRBV12-3/TRBV12-4	once	TRBJ1-5	CASSGGTGGDNQPQHF	TGTGCCAGCAGTGGGGGAACAGGGGGTGACAATCAGCCCCAGCATTTT
14	.	TRBV7-2	many	TRBJ2-3	CASSSYLETDTQYF	TGTGCCAGCAGCTCCTACCTGGAAACAGATACGCAGTATTTT
15	.	TRBV9	.	TRBJ1-1	CASSPSGTLGTEAFF	TGTGCCAGCAGCCCTAGCGGGACCCTCGGCACTGAAGCTTTCTTT
14	.	TRBV7-2	many	TRBJ1-1	CASSPYEGGTEAFF	TGTGCCAGCAGCCCCTATGAGGGGGGCACTGAAGCTTTCTTT
15	TRBD1	TRBV6-5	.	TRBJ1-1	CASSYPTGENTEAFF	TGTGCCAGCAGTTACCCGACAGGGGAGAACACTGAAGCTTTCTTT
15	TRBD1	TRBV27	.	TRBJ2-5	CASSPGVGGLETQYF	TGTGCCAGCAGTCCCGGTGTAGGGGGCTTAGAGACCCAGTACTTC
16	.	TRBV6-1	.	TRBJ1-2	CASSGWMPPAAYGYTF	TGTGCCAGCAGTGGTTGGATGCCCCCGGCCGCCTATGGCTACACCTTC
15	.	TRBV6-1	.	TRBJ2-5	CVSSYLPAGLETQYF	TGTGTCAGCAGTTATTTACCGGCAGGGCTGGAGACCCAGTACTTC
14	.	TRBV7-8	many	TRBJ1-3	CAVRGQYSGNTIYF	TGTGCCGTACGCGGGCAGTACTCTGGAAACACCATATATTTT
11	.	TRBV29-1	.	TRBJ2-1	CSVYLWGEQFF	TGCAGCGTTTACCTTTGGGGGGAGCAGTTCTTC
17	TRBD2	TRBV7-2	many	TRBJ2-1	CASSLTQAGELYNEQFF	TGTGCCAGCAGCCTCACCCAAGCGGGGGAATTATACAATGAGCAGTTCTTC
15	TRBD1	TRBV19	many	TRBJ1-5	CASRENRGSNQPQHF	TGTGCCAGTAGGGAAAACAGGGGAAGCAATCAGCCCCAGCATTTT
14	.	TRBV7-6	.	TRBJ1-2	CASSLARAGSGYTF	TGTGCCAGCAGCTTAGCAAGGGCAGGGAGCGGCTACACCTTC
16	.	TRBV6-6	few	TRBJ2-2	CASSYSPYKNTGELFF	TGTGCCAGCAGTTACTCCCCTTACAAGAACACCGGGGAGCTGTTTTTT
17	TRBD1	TRBV27	few	TRBJ1-6	CASSLRGSRDRESPLHF	TGTGCCAGCAGTTTAAGAGGCTCCCGGGACAGAGAATCACCCCTCCACTTT
16	.	TRBV7-6	.	TRBJ2-5	CASSLATGEDQETQYF	TGTGCTAGCAGCTTAGCAACGGGGGAAGACCAAGAGACCCAGTACTTC
14	.	TRBV9	few	TRBJ2-3	CASSVQRKTDTQYF	TGTGCCAGCAGCGTCCAGCGGAAGACAGATACGCAGTATTTT
15	.	TRBV15	.	TRBJ1-5	CATSRGGDGLWPQHF	TGTGCCACCAGCAGAGGTGGGGACGGTCTATGGCCCCAGCATTTT
13	TRBD1	TRBV27	few	TRBJ1-1	CASTRTGSAEAFF	TGTGCCAGCACTCGGACAGGGAGCGCTGAAGCTTTCTTT
11	.	TRBV6-7	.	TRBJ1-1	CPGGADSGAFF	TGTCCCGGGGGGGCGGACTCTGGAGCTTTCTTT
14	.	TRBV19	many	TRBJ2-3	CASSTRRTTDTQYF	TGTGCCAGTAGTACCCGACGGACCACAGATACGCAGTATTTT
12	.	TRBV28	few	TRBJ1-1	CASSFYHTEAFF	TGTGCCAGCAGTTTCTACCACACTGAAGCTTTCTTT
15	.	TRBV19	.	TRBJ2-2	CASSDRGASTGELFF	TGTGCCAGCAGCGATCGGGGCGCAAGTACCGGGGAGCTGTTTTTT
14	.	TRBV6-2/TRBV6-3	few	TRBJ1-6	CASSYSSFAHGLHF	TGTGCCAGCAGTTACTCGAGTTTCGCACACGGTCTCCACTTT
13	TRBD2	TRBV15	few	TRBJ2-1	CATRLAGDYEQFF	TGTGCCACCCGTCTAGCGGGGGATTATGAGCAGTTCTTC
17	TRBD1	TRBV5-6	.	TRBJ1-1	CASSSIRQGGGGTEAFF	TGTGCCAGCAGCTCCATTCGACAGGGAGGAGGCGGTACTGAAGCTTTCTTT
15	TRBD2	TRBV20-1	few	TRBJ2-3	CSARDPSGRQDTQYF	TGCAGTGCTAGAGATCCGAGCGGGAGACAAGATACGCAGTATTTT
18	TRBD2	TRBV20-1	.	TRBJ2-5	CSARDPLAGGPAKETQYF	TGCAGTGCTAGAGACCCGCTAGCGGGGGGCCCCGCGAAAGAGACCCAGTACTTC
15	.	TRBV7-2	few	TRBJ1-5	CASSLVARSNQPQHF	TGTGCCAGCAGCTTAGTGGCAAGGAGCAATCAGCCCCAGCATTTT
12	.	TRBV2	few	TRBJ1-4	CANRGIGEKLFF	TGTGCGAACCGGGGCATTGGTGAAAAACTGTTTTTT
16	.	TRBV28	once	TRBJ2-1	CASSSLSEIQGYEQFF	TGTGCCAGCAGTTCGCTATCCGAAATACAGGGTTATGAGCAGTTCTTC
13	.	TRBV6-2/TRBV6-3	few	TRBJ2-2	CASSSSRIGELFF	TGTGCCAGCAGTTCCAGTCGGATCGGGGAGCTGTTTTTT
14	TRBD1	TRBV2	.	TRBJ1-4	CASSAVTGREKLFF	TGTGCCAGCAGTGCAGTGACAGGGAGAGAAAAACTGTTTTTT